The sequence of this TCR beta chain was determined in a study of vaccination effects on CD4 cells after COVID-19. Study context: Each person got two doses of an mRNA SARS-CoV-2 vaccine, BNT162b2 or mRNA-1273.

Viral peptide pools were used in the ViraFEST assay to expand antigen-specific CD4+ T cells, and sequencing came afterward. The culture ran for approximately 10 days, and then CD4+ T cells were isolated. All vaccine recipients tested negative for nucleocapsid antibodies and had never contracted SARS-CoV-2 infection. The data were produced by immunoSEQ multiplex PCR, yet TCRdb's version contains in-frame clones alone and is incomplete. The table has roughly 35,000 clones, more than 70% seen once. Study-wide findings and caveats: In healthy vaccinees, only 1 of 255 vaccine-induced clones cross-reacted with common cold coronaviruses.

Concerning this clone: What it binds is not known.

V lost 3 bases, J lost 2 bases, and 11 bases lay in between. Germline CDR1 reads SGHRS; CDR2 reads YFSETQ. The CDR3 runs to 14 residues. The input for sequencing was CD4+ T cells from PBMCs cultured with HCoV-OC43 spike peptides, taken before COVID-19 vaccination. Specified subset: HCoV-OC43 spike overlapping peptide pool stimulation. This chain connects TRBV5-1 to TRBJ1-2; the D is unclear. The TCR was taken from a human donor who received a COVID-19 vaccine. The chain's CDR3 is CASSSDPRNYGYTF. The CDR3 bases are TGCGCCAGCAGCTCTGACCCACGCAACTATGGCTACACCTTC.